Listed below are T cell receptor beta chains from one sample, sequenced in a study of shared clonotypes between healthy human individuals. Produced via immunoSEQ multiplex PCR; TCRdb's table is partial and in-frame only. Of over a million clones in the sample, over 95% were seen once. Source material: naive CD4+ T cells sorted from blood. The receptors come from a young man in good health. Each CDR3 is given with its conserved first and last residue. The D gene is left open where the match is weak. Clone sizes are given selectively: once, few, many, or a class where the clone is expanded.

>TRBD2|TRBJ2-1|NA|TRBV5-1
CASSPPLAGGVGNNEQFF
TGCGCCAGCAGCCCCCCCCTAGCGGGAGGAGTAGGGAACAATGAGCAGTTCTTC
>NA|TRBJ2-7|NA|TRBV7-3
CASSFTGEDEQYF
TGTGCCAGCAGCTTCACAGGGGAGGACGAGCAGTACTTC
>TRBD1|TRBJ2-1|NA|TRBV19
CASSYDRGFDEQFF
TGTGCCAGTAGTTACGACAGGGGGTTCGATGAGCAGTTCTTC
>NA|TRBJ1-4|NA|TRBV30
CAWRASGPEKLFF
TGTGCCTGGAGGGCCTCGGGACCGGAAAAACTGTTTTTT
>NA|TRBJ2-1|NA|TRBV7-9
CASSSGVNEQFF
TGTGCCAGCAGCTCCGGAGTCAATGAGCAGTTCTTC
>TRBD2|TRBJ2-3|NA|TRBV7-3
CASSQTSVYTDTQYF
TGTGCCAGCAGCCAAACTAGCGTATACACAGATACGCAGTATTTT
>NA|TRBJ1-1|NA|TRBV15
CATSRAGLNTEAFF
TGTGCCACCAGCAGGGCCGGACTGAACACTGAAGCTTTCTTT
>NA|TRBJ1-2|once|TRBV2
CASSITASLYGYTF
TGTGCCAGCAGTATAACAGCGTCCCTCTATGGCTACACCTTC
>NA|TRBJ1-1|NA|TRBV7-8
CASSLARVQGRNTEAFF
TGTGCCAGCAGCTTAGCGCGCGTCCAGGGTAGGAACACTGAAGCTTTCTTT
>TRBD1|TRBJ2-3|NA|TRBV6-4
CASSQYRGASTDTQYF
TGTGCCAGCAGCCAATACAGGGGGGCTAGCACAGATACGCAGTATTTT
>NA|TRBJ2-3|NA|TRBV28
CASVSADGPSTDTQYF
TGTGCCAGTGTGTCGGCGGACGGTCCTAGCACAGATACGCAGTATTTT
>TRBD1|TRBJ1-2|NA|TRBV5-1
CASSLDPGQGWNGYTF
TGCGCCAGCAGCTTGGATCCCGGACAGGGGTGGAATGGCTACACCTTC
>TRBD1|TRBJ2-3|NA|TRBV5-1
CASSSHYRLRQGNTDTQYF
TGCGCCAGCAGCTCCCACTACCGCCTCCGACAGGGAAACACAGATACGCAGTATTTT
>NA|TRBJ2-3|few|TRBV18
CASSPEDTQYF
TGTGCCAGCTCACCAGAAGATACGCAGTATTTT
>TRBD2|TRBJ2-1|once|TRBV18
CASSEPGLAGGPYNEQFF
TGTGCCAGCTCAGAACCGGGACTAGCGGGAGGGCCCTACAATGAGCAGTTCTTC
>NA|TRBJ2-1|NA|TRBV5-5
CASSFQGIYEQFF
TGTGCCAGCAGCTTCCAGGGGATCTATGAGCAGTTCTTC
>NA|TRBJ1-1|NA|TRBV5-1
CASSPGTGYAFF
TGCGCCAGCAGTCCAGGAACAGGGTACGCTTTCTTT
>NA|TRBJ2-3|NA|TRBV7-8
CASRGEGARADTQYF
TGTGCCAGCAGGGGGGAGGGGGCGCGTGCAGATACGCAGTATTTT
>TRBD1|TRBJ2-7|NA|TRBV10-3
CAIRRQGAYEQYF
TGTGCCATCCGTAGACAGGGGGCTTACGAGCAGTACTTC
>NA|TRBJ2-5|NA|TRBV7-4
CASSSIGAGRETQYF
TGTGCCAGCAGCTCCATCGGAGCCGGTAGAGAGACCCAGTACTTC
>NA|TRBJ1-3|NA|TRBV7-9
CASSRAGGGGNTIYF
TGTGCCAGCAGCCGCGCGGGGGGAGGAGGAAACACCATATATTTT
>TRBD1|TRBJ2-6|NA|TRBV18
CASSRDRGPLSGANVLTF
TGTGCCAGCTCCCGCGACAGGGGACCCCTCTCTGGGGCCAACGTCCTGACTTTC
>NA|TRBJ2-5|NA|TRBV18
CASSQEQETQYF
TGTGCCAGCTCTCAAGAACAAGAGACCCAGTACTTC
>TRBD1|TRBJ2-1|NA|TRBV6-1
CASSEPGQGANEQFF
TGTGCCAGCAGTGAACCGGGACAGGGAGCCAATGAGCAGTTCTTC
>TRBD1|TRBJ1-2|NA|TRBV11-2
CASSKTLQGNYGYTF
TGTGCCAGCAGCAAGACCCTACAGGGGAACTATGGCTACACCTTC
>TRBD1|TRBJ1-1|NA|TRBV7-3
CASSLTGTGHTEAFF
TGTGCCAGCAGTCTTACCGGGACAGGGCACACTGAAGCTTTCTTT
>NA|TRBJ2-3|NA|TRBV27
CASSPSHTSTDTQYF
TGTGCCAGCAGCCCCAGCCACACTAGCACAGATACGCAGTATTTT
>TRBD2|TRBJ2-5|once|TRBV27
CASRGLAGAPQETQYF
TGTGCCAGCAGGGGACTAGCGGGAGCTCCTCAAGAGACCCAGTACTTC
>NA|TRBJ2-7|NA|TRBV5-1
CASSRGIGASYEQYF
TGCGCCAGCAGTCGTGGTATAGGAGCATCCTACGAGCAGTACTTC
>NA|TRBJ2-7|NA|TRBV5-4
CASSLVGAAYEQYF
TGTGCCAGCAGCTTGGTAGGGGCCGCCTACGAGCAGTACTTC
>NA|TRBJ2-5|NA|TRBV18
CASSRGPEETQYF
TGTGCCAGCTCACGGGGACCAGAAGAGACCCAGTACTTC
>NA|TRBJ1-1|NA|TRBV27
CASRIQTRPDTEAFF
TGTGCCAGCAGGATCCAAACGCGGCCGGACACTGAAGCTTTCTTT
>TRBD1|TRBJ1-1|NA|TRBV4-3
CASSQTPDRGTEAFF
TGCGCCAGCAGCCAAACCCCGGACAGGGGGACTGAAGCTTTCTTT
>NA|TRBJ1-2|NA|TRBV21-1
CASSKAAYSNYGYTF
TGTGCCAGCAGCAAAGCTGCTTACTCTAACTATGGCTACACCTTC
>TRBD2|TRBJ2-7|NA|TRBV11-3
CASSGEGKRAVSYEQYF
TGTGCCAGCAGCGGGGAGGGGAAGCGGGCCGTTTCCTACGAGCAGTACTTC
>NA|TRBJ2-3|once|TRBV5-4
CASRSDRKSFGTNTQYF
TGTGCCAGCAGATCTGACAGGAAATCATTCGGCACAAATACGCAGTATTTT
>TRBD2|TRBJ2-1|NA|TRBV7-6
CASSLLAGGPSDEQFF
TGTGCCAGCAGCTTACTAGCGGGAGGACCAAGCGATGAGCAGTTCTTC
>NA|TRBJ2-3|NA|TRBV7-2
CASSLAEDTQYF
TGTGCCAGCAGCTTAGCCGAGGATACGCAGTATTTT
>NA|TRBJ2-4|NA|TRBV2
CAQQIQGWDIQYF
TGTGCCCAGCAGATTCAGGGGTGGGACATTCAGTACTTC
>TRBD1|TRBJ1-1|NA|TRBV5-1
CASSLGSGGTEEAFF
TGCGCCAGCAGCTTGGGATCAGGGGGCACCGAAGAAGCTTTCTTT
>NA|TRBJ2-1|NA|TRBV7-2
CASSFFGREQFF
TGTGCCAGCAGCTTTTTTGGGCGTGAGCAGTTCTTC
>TRBD2|TRBJ2-7|NA|TRBV7-9
CASSLPRLAGASSSYEQYF
TGTGCCAGCAGCTTACCCAGACTAGCGGGAGCATCTAGCTCCTACGAGCAGTACTTC
>TRBD1|TRBJ2-3|NA|TRBV11-2
CASSFARGDTQYF
TGTGCCAGCAGCTTCGCCAGGGGGGATACGCAGTATTTT
>NA|TRBJ1-1|NA|TRBV30
CAWSIGWAEAFF
TGTGCCTGGAGTATCGGGTGGGCTGAAGCTTTCTTT
>NA|TRBJ2-1|NA|TRBV11-2
CASSLDHRSSYNEQFF
TGTGCCAGCAGCTTAGATCATCGTAGCTCCTACAATGAGCAGTTCTTC
>TRBD2|TRBJ2-3|NA|TRBV18
CASSRSGSTDTQYF
TGTGCCAGCTCACGGAGCGGGAGTACAGATACGCAGTATTTT
>TRBD2|TRBJ2-3|NA|TRBV28
CASSLGPGGHTDTQYF
TGTGCCAGCAGCTTAGGTCCGGGAGGCCACACAGATACGCAGTATTTT
>NA|TRBJ1-2|NA|TRBV19
CASSRDKNYGYTF
TGTGCCAGTAGTAGGGACAAGAACTATGGCTACACCTTC
>NA|TRBJ1-5|few|TRBV7-2
CASSSRADQPQHF
TGTGCCTCAAGCTCGAGGGCCGATCAGCCCCAGCATTTT
>TRBD2|TRBJ2-2|NA|TRBV28
CASSLVSGMYRELFF
TGTGCCAGCAGTTTAGTTAGCGGGATGTATAGGGAGCTGTTTTTT
>NA|TRBJ2-5|NA|TRBV5-6
CASSLILRGNEETQYF
TGTGCCAGCAGCTTGATTCTCAGAGGGAACGAAGAGACCCAGTACTTC
>NA|TRBJ1-5|NA|TRBV19
CASTQVFGGNQPQHF
TGTGCCAGTACCCAAGTATTTGGGGGAAATCAGCCCCAGCATTTT
>TRBD2|TRBJ2-7|NA|TRBV5-6
CASSSWGLANEQYF
TGTGCCAGCAGCTCGTGGGGACTAGCGAACGAGCAGTACTTC
>TRBD1|TRBJ2-5|NA|TRBV5-1
CASSQGQQETQYF
TGCGCCAGCAGCCAGGGACAGCAAGAGACCCAGTACTTC
>TRBD2|TRBJ2-3|NA|TRBV5-4
CASSPSGRTDTQYF
TGTGCCAGCAGCCCTAGCGGCCGCACAGATACGCAGTATTTT